A single sample is the source of the 7 T cell receptor beta chains below, sequenced in a study of technical replicates of blood from a handful of donors. Profiling relied on immunoSEQ multiplex PCR, and the TCRdb table lists in-frame clones only, not all of them. The sample contains about 12,000 clones, around 95% of which appear only once. Material for sequencing was PBMCs. All receptors derive from a human donor in good health.

The chain links TRBV9 to TRBJ2-5, with a tentative D call TRBD1 (6 bases). Trimming left V 0 bases short and J 1 base short, with 7 bases between. The CDR3 spans 14 residues. Per the germline V gene, CDR1 is SGDLS and CDR2 is YYNGEE. The CDR3 nucleotides read TGTGCCAGCAGCGTAGTAGGGGGCCAAGAGACCCAGTACTTC. Translation gives CASSVVGGQETQYF.

V and J are TRBV5-5 and TRBJ1-4; D is unclear. This CDR3 spans 18 amino acids. V was pared by 1 base and J by 7 bases, with 23 bases between. Germline CDR1 is SGHKS and CDR2 is YYEKEE (reference sequence). CDR3 protein: CASSLNFAGPALGEKLFF. In nucleotides, the CDR3 is TGTGCCAGCAGCTTGAATTTCGCAGGCCCGGCCCTCGGTGAAAAACTGTTTTTT.

The rearrangement links TRBV27 to TRBJ2-2; perhaps TRBD1 as D (8 bases). Germline V gene sequence: CDR1 MNHEY, CDR2 SMNVEV (reference sequence). The CDR3 extends over 14 amino acids. The V end was cut by 4 bases, the J end by 4 bases, with 10 bases between. The CDR3 loop is CASSYRGGTGELFF. In DNA form, the CDR3 reads TGTGCCAGCAGTTACAGGGGGGGCACCGGGGAGCTGTTTTTT.

Here the CDR3 reads CASTFGGTLSYNEQFF. The CDR3 region has the DNA TGTGCCAGCACCTTTGGGGGGACTCTCTCCTACAATGAGCAGTTCTTC. The chain carries TRBV7-9 and TRBJ2-1; maybe TRBD2 (6 bases). Germline V lookup: CDR1 SEHNR, CDR2 FQNEAQ (reference sequence). The CDR3 spans 16 residues. Trimming removed 7 bases at V and 0 bases at J, with 16 bases between.

The chain uses TRBV27 and TRBJ2-1; 8 bases map to TRBD2. The germline gives CDR1 MNHEY, CDR2 SMNVEV (reference sequence). The CDR3 totals 16 residues. J lost 4 bases, V lost 0 bases, and 5 bases had no gene match. CDR3 nucleotide sequence: TGTGCCAGCAGTTTATCTAATAGCGGGGATTACAATGAGCAGTTCTTC. This codes for CASSLSNSGDYNEQFF.

The rearrangement links TRBV18 to TRBJ2-1; D might be TRBD2 (5 bases). V lost 2 bases, J lost 1 base, and 9 bases lay in between. The CDR3 consists of 15 residues. The V gene's germline CDR1 is KGHSH and CDR2 LQKENI. CDR3 nucleotide sequence: TGTGCCAGCTCACCAGGCGGGTTGTCCTACAATGAGCAGTTCTTC. Translated: CASSPGGLSYNEQFF.

This rearrangement joins TRBV6-1 to TRBJ1-5; 8 bases align to TRBD1. Looked up from germline, CDR1 is MNHNS and CDR2 is SASEGT. V shed 2 bases and J 3 bases; nucleotides not matched to a gene: 6. The CDR3 sequence is 16 residues long. The CDR3 sequence: CASSEHAGGNNQPQHF. CDR3 sequence (DNA): TGTGCCAGCAGTGAACACGCAGGGGGCAACAATCAGCCCCAGCATTTT.